This T cell receptor (beta chain) emerged from a study of regulatory T cells in long-lasting Graves disease. This CDR3 comprises 14 residues. Trimming cost V 4 bases and J 0 bases, with 9 bases left between them. Germline CDR1 reads MNHEY; CDR2 reads SVGAGI. This clonotype has only one observation. Its antigen is undetermined. Sequencing libraries for TCR beta were prepared with iRepertoire HTBI primers and Arm-PCR of CDR3 regions. In the study's own analysis: Samples collectively showed approximately 62 TRBV and approximately 13 TRBJ segments. TCRdb re-called the multiplex PCR reads with MiXCR, one entry per CDR3 protein. For this entry, the V and J calls and clone size follow TCRdb and not the study's own pipeline. The table has under 500,000 distinct CDR3 sequences, less than 25% seen once. Documented time point: persistent/refractory GD, antithyroid drugs over 5 years with positive TRAb. PBMC RNA served as the TCR library source.

Notes on the study in general: Favored usage of TRBV28, TRBJ1-2 and TRBJ2-5 was recorded in persistent disease.

The TCR comes from a female donor with Graves disease. This specimen consisted of peripheral blood mononuclear cells (PBMCs), obtained when the disease was refractory, from a patient treated with antithyroid drugs. This rearrangement joins TRBV6-5 to TRBJ1-1; D uncertain. CDR3 protein: CASSSWQLNTEAFF. The CDR3 nucleotides are TGTGCCAGCAGTTCTTGGCAGCTGAACACTGAAGCTTTCTTT.